This TCR beta chain was observed in a study of control samples from healthy donors and cancer patients. The CDR3 length is 15 residues. Germline CDR1 and CDR2: LNHDA and SQIVND (reference sequence). Trimming pared 1 base from V and 0 bases from J, leaving 4 bases between. Produced via immunoSEQ multiplex PCR; TCRdb's table is partial and in-frame only. The sample consists of fewer than 200,000 clones, around 95% of them appearing once. The sequencing input was blood. The sequence came from a woman in her sixties or seventies in good health. V is TRBV19 and J is TRBJ1-6, with D uncertain. CDR3 sequence reads: CASSIGSSYNSPLHF. The CDR3 DNA is TGTGCCAGTAGTATAGGGAGCTCCTATAATTCACCCCTCCACTTT.